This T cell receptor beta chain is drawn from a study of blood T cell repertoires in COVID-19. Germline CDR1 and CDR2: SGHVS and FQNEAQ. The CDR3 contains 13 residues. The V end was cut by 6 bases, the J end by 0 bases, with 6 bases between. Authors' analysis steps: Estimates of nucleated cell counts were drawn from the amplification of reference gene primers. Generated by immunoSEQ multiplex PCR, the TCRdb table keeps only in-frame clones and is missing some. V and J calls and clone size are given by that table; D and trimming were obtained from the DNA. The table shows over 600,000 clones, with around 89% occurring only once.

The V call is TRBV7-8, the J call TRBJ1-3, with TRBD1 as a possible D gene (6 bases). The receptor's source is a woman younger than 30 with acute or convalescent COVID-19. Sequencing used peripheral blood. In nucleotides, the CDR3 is TGTGCCAGCAGACAGGGCTCTGGAAACACCATATATTTT. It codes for CASRQGSGNTIYF.